This T cell receptor beta chain was identified during a study of T-cell reconstitution after alpha-beta-depleted transplantation in children. Unique molecular identifiers were incorporated into the prepared TCRbeta library. TCRdb redid the calling of the PCR reads with MiXCR, one entry per CDR3 protein. The sample carries roughly 500,000 distinct CDR3 sequences, around a third recorded once. Details on this clonotype: The junction does not match germline at one end; this may be a read error.

This CDR3 has 15 amino acids. The V gene's germline CDR1 is SQVTM and CDR2 ANQGSEA. This clonotype originated in a human donor who donated a stem cell graft to a child with aplastic anemia. Sample: PBMCs from the stem cell graft donor, taken from the stem cell graft. V is TRBV29-1 and J is TRBJ2-5, with 11 bases that match TRBD1. The CDR3 here is CGVERDRGIQETQYF. CDR3 DNA sequence: TGCGGCGTTGAGAGGGACAGGGGGATTCAAGAGACCCAGTACTTC.